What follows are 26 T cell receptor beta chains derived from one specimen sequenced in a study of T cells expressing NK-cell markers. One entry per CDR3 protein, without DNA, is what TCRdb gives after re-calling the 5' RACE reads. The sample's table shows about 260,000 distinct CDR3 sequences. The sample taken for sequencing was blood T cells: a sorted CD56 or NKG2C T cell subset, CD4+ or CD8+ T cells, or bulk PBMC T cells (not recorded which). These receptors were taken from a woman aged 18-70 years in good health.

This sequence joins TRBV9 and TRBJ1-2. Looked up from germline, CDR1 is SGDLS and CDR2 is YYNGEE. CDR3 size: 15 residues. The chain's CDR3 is CASSADPGTRYGYTF.

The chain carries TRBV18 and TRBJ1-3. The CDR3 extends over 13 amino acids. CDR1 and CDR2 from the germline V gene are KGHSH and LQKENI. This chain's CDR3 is CASSPVDGNTIYF.

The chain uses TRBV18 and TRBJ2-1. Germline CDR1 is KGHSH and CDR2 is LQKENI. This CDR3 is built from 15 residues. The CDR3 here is CASSPGSSSYNEQFF.

CDR3 sequence: CASSTASEQYF. The J gene is TRBJ2-7, the V gene TRBV12-3 or TRBV12-4. CDR3 length: 11 amino acids.

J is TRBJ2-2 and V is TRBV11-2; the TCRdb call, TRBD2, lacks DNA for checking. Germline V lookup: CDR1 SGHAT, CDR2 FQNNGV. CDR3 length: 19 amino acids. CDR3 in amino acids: CASSSAPPDRALFTGELFF.

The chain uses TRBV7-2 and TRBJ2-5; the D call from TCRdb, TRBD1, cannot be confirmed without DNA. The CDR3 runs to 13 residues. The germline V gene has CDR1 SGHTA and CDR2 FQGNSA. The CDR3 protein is CASSPGQVETQYF.

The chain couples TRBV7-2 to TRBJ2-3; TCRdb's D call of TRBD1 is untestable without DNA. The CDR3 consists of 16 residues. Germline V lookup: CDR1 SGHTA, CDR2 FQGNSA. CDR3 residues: CASSLAVTGSTDTQYF.

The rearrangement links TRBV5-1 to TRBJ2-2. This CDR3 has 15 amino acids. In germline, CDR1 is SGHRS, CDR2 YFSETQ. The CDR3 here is CASSLAAANTGELFF.

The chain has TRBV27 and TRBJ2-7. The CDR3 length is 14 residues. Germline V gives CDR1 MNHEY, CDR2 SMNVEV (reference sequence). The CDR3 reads CASSLLDPSYEQYF.

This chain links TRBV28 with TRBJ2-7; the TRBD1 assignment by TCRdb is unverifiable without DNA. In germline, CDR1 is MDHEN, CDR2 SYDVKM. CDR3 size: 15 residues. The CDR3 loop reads CASGNQTPGQSPRDF.

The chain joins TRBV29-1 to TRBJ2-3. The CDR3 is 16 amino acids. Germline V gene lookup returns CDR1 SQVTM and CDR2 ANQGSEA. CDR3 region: CSVGFLANPFTDTQYF.

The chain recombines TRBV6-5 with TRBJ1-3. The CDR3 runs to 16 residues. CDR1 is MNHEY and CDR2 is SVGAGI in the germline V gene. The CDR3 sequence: CASSYDRKPSGNTIYF.

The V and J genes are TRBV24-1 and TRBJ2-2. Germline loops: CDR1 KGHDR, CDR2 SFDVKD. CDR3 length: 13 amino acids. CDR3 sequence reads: CATSEPNTGELFF.

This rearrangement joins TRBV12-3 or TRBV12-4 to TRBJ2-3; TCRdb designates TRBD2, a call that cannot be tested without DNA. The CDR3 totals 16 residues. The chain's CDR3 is CASSRTSGGTTDTQYF.

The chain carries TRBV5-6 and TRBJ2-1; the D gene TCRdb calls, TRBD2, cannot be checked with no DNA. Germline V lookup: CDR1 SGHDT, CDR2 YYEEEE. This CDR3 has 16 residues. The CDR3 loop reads CASSSFGTSSYNEQFF.

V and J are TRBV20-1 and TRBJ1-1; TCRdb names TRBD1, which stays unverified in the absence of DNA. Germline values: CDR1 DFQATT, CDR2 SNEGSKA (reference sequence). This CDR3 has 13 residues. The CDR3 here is CRPVGHLNTEAFF.

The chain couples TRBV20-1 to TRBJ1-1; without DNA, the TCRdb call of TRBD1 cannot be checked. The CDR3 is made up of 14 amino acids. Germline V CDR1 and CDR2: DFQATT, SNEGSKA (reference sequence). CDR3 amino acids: CSARDRAGRTEAFF.

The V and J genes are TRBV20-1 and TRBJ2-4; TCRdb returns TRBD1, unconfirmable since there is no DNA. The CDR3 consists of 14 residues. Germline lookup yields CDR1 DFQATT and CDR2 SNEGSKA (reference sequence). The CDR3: CSAWGQGAKNIQYF.

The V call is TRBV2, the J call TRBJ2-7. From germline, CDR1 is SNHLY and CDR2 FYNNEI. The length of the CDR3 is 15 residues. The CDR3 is CASSGLTEWDYEQYF.

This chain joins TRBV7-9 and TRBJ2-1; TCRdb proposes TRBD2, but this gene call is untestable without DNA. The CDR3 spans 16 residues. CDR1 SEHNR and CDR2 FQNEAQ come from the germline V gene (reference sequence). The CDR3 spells CASSLASSGAYNEQFF.

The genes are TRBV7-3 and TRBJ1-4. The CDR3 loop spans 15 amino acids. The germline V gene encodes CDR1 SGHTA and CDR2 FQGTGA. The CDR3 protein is CASSLDGQKNEKLFF. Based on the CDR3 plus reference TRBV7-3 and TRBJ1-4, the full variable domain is GAGVSQTPSNKVTEKGKYVELRCDPISGHTALYWYRQSLGQGPEFLIYFQGTGAADDSGLPNDRFFAVRPEGSVSTLKIQRTERGDSAVYLCASSLDGQKNEKLFFGSGTQLSVL.

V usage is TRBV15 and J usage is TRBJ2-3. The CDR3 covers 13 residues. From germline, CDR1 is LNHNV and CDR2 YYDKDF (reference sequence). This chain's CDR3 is CATSRDGTDTQYF.

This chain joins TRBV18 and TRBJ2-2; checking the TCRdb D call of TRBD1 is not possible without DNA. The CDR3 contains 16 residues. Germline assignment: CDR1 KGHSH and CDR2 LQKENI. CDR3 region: CASSTNQGSSTGELFF. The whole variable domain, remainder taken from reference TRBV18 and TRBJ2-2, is NAGVMQNPRHLVRRRGQEARLRCSPMKGHSHVYWYRQLPEEGLKFMVYLQKENIIDESGMPKERFSAEFPKEGPSILRIQQVVRGDSAAYFCASSTNQGSSTGELFFGEGSRLTVL.

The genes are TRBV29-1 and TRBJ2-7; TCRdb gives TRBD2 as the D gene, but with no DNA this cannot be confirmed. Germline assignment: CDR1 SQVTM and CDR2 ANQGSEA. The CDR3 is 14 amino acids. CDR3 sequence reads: CSGAGTSGSYEQYF.

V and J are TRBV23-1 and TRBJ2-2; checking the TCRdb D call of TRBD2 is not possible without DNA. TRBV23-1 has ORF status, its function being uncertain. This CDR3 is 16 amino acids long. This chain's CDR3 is CASRTRTSENTGELFF.

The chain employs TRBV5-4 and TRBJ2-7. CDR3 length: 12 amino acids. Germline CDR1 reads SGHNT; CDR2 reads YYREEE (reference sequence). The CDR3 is CASSFKTREQYF. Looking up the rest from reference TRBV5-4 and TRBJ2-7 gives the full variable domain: ETGVTQSPTHLIKTRGQQVTLRCSSQSGHNTVSWYQQALGQGPQFIFQYYREEENGRGNFPPRFSGLQFPNYSSELNVNALELDDSALYLCASSFKTREQYFGPGTRLTVT.